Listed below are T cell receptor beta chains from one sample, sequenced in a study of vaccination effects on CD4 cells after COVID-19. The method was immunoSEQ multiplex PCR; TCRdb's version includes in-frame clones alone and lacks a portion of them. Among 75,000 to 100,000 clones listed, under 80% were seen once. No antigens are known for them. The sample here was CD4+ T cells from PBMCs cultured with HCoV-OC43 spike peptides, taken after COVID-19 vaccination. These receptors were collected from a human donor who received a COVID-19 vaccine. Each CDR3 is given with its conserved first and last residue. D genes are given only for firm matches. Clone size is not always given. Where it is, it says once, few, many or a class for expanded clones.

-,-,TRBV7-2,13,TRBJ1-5,CASSLARRQPQHF,TGTGCCAGCAGCTTAGCGCGCCGGCAGCCCCAGCATTTT
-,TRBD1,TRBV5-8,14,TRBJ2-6,CATDRVAGANVLTF,TGTGCCACCGACAGGGTGGCTGGGGCCAACGTCCTGACTTTC
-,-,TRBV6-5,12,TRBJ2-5,CASRTTQETQYF,TGTGCCAGCAGGACGACCCAAGAGACCCAGTACTTC
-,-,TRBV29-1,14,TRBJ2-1,CSVEEVGPYNEQFF,TGCAGCGTTGAAGAGGTGGGGCCTTACAATGAGCAGTTCTTC
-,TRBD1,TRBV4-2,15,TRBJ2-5,CASSTTGENQETQYF,TGTGCCAGCAGTACTACAGGGGAAAACCAAGAGACCCAGTACTTC
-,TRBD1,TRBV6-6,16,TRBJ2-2,CASRTRGQTNTGELFF,TGTGCCAGCAGAACCAGGGGACAGACCAACACCGGGGAGCTGTTTTTT
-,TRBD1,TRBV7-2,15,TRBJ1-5,CASSTDRGWSQPQHF,TGTGCCAGCAGCACCGACAGGGGTTGGAGTCAGCCCCAGCATTTT
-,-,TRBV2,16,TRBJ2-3,CASREPGSSYGDTQYF,TGTGCCAGCAGGGAACCGGGCTCCTCGTATGGAGATACGCAGTATTTT
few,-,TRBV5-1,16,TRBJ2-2,CASSLLLGRGTGELFF,TGCGCCAGCAGCTTGCTTTTGGGGCGCGGCACCGGGGAGCTGTTTTTT
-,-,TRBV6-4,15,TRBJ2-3,CASRGRGESTDTQYF,TGTGCCAGCAGAGGAAGGGGGGAAAGCACAGATACGCAGTATTTT
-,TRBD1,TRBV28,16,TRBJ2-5,CASSQSGTAAQETQYF,TGTGCCAGCAGTCAAAGTGGGACAGCTGCTCAAGAGACCCAGTACTTC
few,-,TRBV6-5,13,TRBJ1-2,CASSWDRLYGYTF,TGTGCCAGCAGCTGGGACCGACTTTATGGCTACACCTTC
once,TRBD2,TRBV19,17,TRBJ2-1,CASSIDRLAGGYNEQFF,TGTGCCAGTAGTATAGACAGACTAGCGGGGGGCTACAATGAGCAGTTCTTC
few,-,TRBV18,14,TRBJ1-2,CASSPTGYGHGYTF,TGTGCCAGCTCACCAACGGGGTACGGTCATGGCTACACCTTC
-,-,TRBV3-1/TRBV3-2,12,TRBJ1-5,CASSQDLQPQHF,TGTGCCAGCAGCCAAGATTTACAGCCCCAGCATTTT
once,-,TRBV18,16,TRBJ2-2,CASSPKQGRNTGELFF,TGTGCCAGCTCACCAAAGCAGGGCAGGAACACCGGGGAGCTGTTTTTT
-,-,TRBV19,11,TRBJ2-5,CASSISETQYF,TGTGCCAGTAGTATAAGTGAGACCCAGTACTTC
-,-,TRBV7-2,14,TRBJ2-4,CASSGRLAKNIQYF,TGTGCCAGCAGCGGAAGGTTAGCCAAAAACATTCAGTACTTC
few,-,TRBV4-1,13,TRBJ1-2,CASSQRGERGYTF,TGCGCCAGCAGCCAAAGGGGGGAACGAGGCTACACCTTC
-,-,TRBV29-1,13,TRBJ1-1,CSVEGRGNTEAFF,TGCAGCGTTGAAGGCAGGGGGAACACTGAAGCTTTCTTT
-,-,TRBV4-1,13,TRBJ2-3,CASSQVPSDTQYF,TGCGCCAGCAGCCAGGTCCCGTCAGATACGCAGTATTTT
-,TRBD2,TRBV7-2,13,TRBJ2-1,CASSSGTSIEQFF,TGTGCCAGCAGCTCCGGGACTAGCATTGAGCAGTTCTTC
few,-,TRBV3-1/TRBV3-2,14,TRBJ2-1,CASSQDSKRTEQFF,TGTGCCAGCAGCCAAGATAGTAAGAGGACAGAGCAGTTCTTC
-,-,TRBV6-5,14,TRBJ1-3,CASSRSGSGNTIYF,TGTGCCAGCAGTAGGAGTGGCTCTGGAAACACCATATATTTT
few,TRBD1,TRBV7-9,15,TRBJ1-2,CASSTRQGANYGYTF,TGTGCCAGCAGCACTCGACAGGGGGCGAACTATGGCTACACCTTC
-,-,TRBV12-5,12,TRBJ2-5,CASGLAGETQYF,TGTGCTAGTGGTTTGGCGGGGGAGACCCAGTACTTC
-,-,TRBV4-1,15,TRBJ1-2,CASSPGTAVNYGYTF,TGCGCCAGCAGCCCTGGGACCGCCGTTAACTATGGCTACACCTTC
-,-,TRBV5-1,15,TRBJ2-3,CASSLQTGSADTQYF,TGCGCCAGCAGCTTACAGACTGGCAGTGCGGATACGCAGTATTTT
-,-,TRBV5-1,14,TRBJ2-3,CASSLAQGPDTQYF,TGCGCCAGCAGCCTTGCTCAGGGTCCAGATACGCAGTATTTT
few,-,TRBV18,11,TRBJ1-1,CASSPRGEAFF,TGTGCCAGCTCTCCCCGTGGGGAAGCTTTCTTT
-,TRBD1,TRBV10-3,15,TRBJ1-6,CAISEGTGDNSPLHF,TGTGCCATCAGTGAGGGGACAGGCGATAATTCACCCCTCCACTTT
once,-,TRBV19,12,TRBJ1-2,CASRLPGYGYTF,TGTGCCAGCCGGCTCCCCGGCTATGGCTACACCTTC
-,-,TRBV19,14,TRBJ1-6,CASSPGRANSPLHF,TGTGCCAGTAGCCCCGGCAGGGCTAATTCACCCCTCCACTTT
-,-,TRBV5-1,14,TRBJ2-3,CASSLLEGTDTQYF,TGCGCCAGCAGCTTGTTAGAAGGGACAGATACGCAGTATTTT
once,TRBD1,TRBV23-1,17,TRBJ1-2,CASSLPGTGGSNYGYTF,TGCGCCAGCAGTCTTCCCGGGACAGGGGGCTCAAACTATGGCTACACCTTC